These 32 T cell receptor beta chains originate from one sample sequenced in a study of T cell clonality in common variable immunodeficiency. Repertoires were generated with immunoSEQ multiplex PCR, while TCRdb's copy carries only in-frame clones and drops some. The sample contains 30,000 to 40,000 clones, none of them singletons. The sequencing sample was made of peripheral blood mononuclear cells. The receptors come from a person aged 18-70 years in good health.

This clone has a count of ten or more. The read comes to an end 3 residues before the CDR3 does, leaving the germline J gene to fill in the end. The genes are TRBV6-4 and TRBJ2-6, with a possible D match to TRBD1 (5 bases). CDR3 length: 15 residues. Germline CDR1 reads MRHNA; CDR2 reads SNTAGT. V was pared by 6 bases and J by 1 base, with 10 bases between. The CDR3 protein is CASSAGLSGANVLTF. The DNA read from the CDR3 is TGTGCCAGCAGCGCAGGGCTTTCTGGGGCCAACGTC.

This clone was counted ten times or more. From the germline J gene comes the end of the CDR3, since the read stops 3 residues before it. The genes are TRBV30 and TRBJ2-3; the D gene is possibly TRBD2 (5 bases). Germline values: CDR1 GTSNPN, CDR2 SVGIG (reference sequence). CDR3 length: 11 amino acids. V lost 8 bases and J 6 bases, leaving 12 bases between the germline ends. The CDR3 here is CAQILVDTQYF. The sequenced part of the CDR3 DNA is TGTGCCCAAATACTAGTGGATACG.

This clone occurred a few times. The read ends 3 residues early relative to the CDR3; the germline J gene fills the gap. The chain is built from TRBV2 and TRBJ1-2, with D tentatively TRBD1 (5 bases). CDR1 SNHLY and CDR2 FYNNEI come from the germline V gene. The CDR3 covers 16 residues. This chain's CDR3 is CASSGPSGLADNDYTF. The sequenced CDR3 bases are TGTGCCAGCAGTGGGCCCTCGGGACTAGCGGACAATGAC.

This clone was detected many times. With the read ending 3 residues before the CDR3 end, the germline J gene is used to fill in that end. The genes are TRBV4-1 and TRBJ2-7, with 8 nucleotides matching TRBD2. Unmatched junction bases numbered 16, after V lost 2 bases and J lost 4 bases. Germline CDR1 and CDR2: MGHRA and YSYEKL. This CDR3 comprises 18 residues. Here the CDR3 reads CASSQRIPTSAYSYEQYF. The part of the CDR3 DNA that was read is TGCGCCAGCAGCCAAAGAATCCCGACTAGCGCATATTCTTACGAG.

This clone has a handful of counts. CDR3 DNA (partial): TGTGCCAGCAGCTTAGGTCCAGCGGGAGCCTACGAG. Its translation is CASSLGPAGAYE. The whole CDR3 sequence is CASSLGPAGAYEQYF. The chain combines TRBV7-7 with TRBJ2-7, with 8 bases matching TRBD2. The read comes to an end 3 residues before the CDR3 does, leaving the germline J gene to fill in the end. CDR3 length: 15 residues. The germline CDR1 and CDR2 sequences are SSHAT and FNYEAQ (reference sequence). V was pared by 1 base and J by 2 bases, with 4 bases of the junction left unmatched.

This clone was counted many times. The read ends 3 residues shy of where the CDR3 ends; the end is completed using the germline J gene. The genes are TRBV7-2 and TRBJ2-7; tentative D call: TRBD1 (6 bases). Trimming took 5 bases from V and 0 from J, leaving 14 bases between them. The CDR3 length is 15 residues. The germline gives CDR1 SGHTA, CDR2 FQGNSA. This CDR3 reads CASSPDSSTSYEQYF. The sequenced CDR3 bases are TGTGCCAGCAGCCCGGACAGTTCCACCTCCTACGAG.

This clone was counted many times. Its ends do not fully match the called genes, so a read error is possible. The CDR3 end falls 3 residues outside the read, so it is completed with the germline J gene. Other DNA variants within this sample encode the same CDR3. V is TRBV4-2 and J is TRBJ1-3, with D unclear. The CDR3 runs 14 residues. Germline V gene data show CDR1 as LGHNA and CDR2 as YNFKEQ. Incomplete CDR3 DNA: TGCGCCAGCAGCCAAGCCGGCGGTGGAAACACG. It translates to CASSQAGGGNT. The CDR3, in full, reads CASSQAGGGNTIYF.

On this clone itself: The read terminates 3 residues before the CDR3 end, so the remaining end is supplied by the germline J gene. This chain links TRBV19 with TRBJ1-2; D not certain. The length of the CDR3 is 17 residues. Germline lookup yields CDR1 LNHDA and CDR2 SQIVND (reference sequence). CDR3 amino acids: CASSMAIGGRATDTYTF. Partial CDR3 DNA: TGTGCCAGTAGTATGGCCATCGGCGGGAGGGCAACAGATACC.

By share, this clone ranks as medium-sized. Incomplete CDR3 DNA: TGTGCCAGCAGTTCCAAGCGGGAGGTGTTTTACGAG. Encoded protein: CASSSKREVFYE. The entire CDR3 protein is CASSSKREVFYEQYF. This chain links TRBV28 with TRBJ2-7, with TRBD2 identical over 9 bases. From the germline J gene comes the end of the CDR3, since the read stops 3 residues before it. Germline CDR1 and CDR2: MDHEN and SYDVKM. This CDR3 is built from 15 residues. Trimming cost V 4 bases and J 4 bases; bases outside gene matches: 8.

This clone has a count of ten or more. The missing CDR3 end, 3 residues past where the read stops, is filled in from the germline J gene. J is TRBJ2-2 and V is TRBV30; TRBD1 might be the D (5 bases). The V end lost 4 bases, the J end lost 1 base, and 16 bases lay between the germline ends. CDR3 length equals 16 residues. CDR1 and CDR2 (germline): GTSNPN, SVGIG (reference sequence). The chain's CDR3 is CAWKGQPLRNTGELFF. Incomplete CDR3 DNA: TGTGCCTGGAAGGGGCAGCCTTTAAGGAACACCGGGGAG.

This clone was recorded at least ten times. Read coverage stops 3 residues before the CDR3 terminus; the germline J gene supplies the remainder. The gene calls are TRBV2 and TRBJ1-4, with 8 bases lining up with TRBD1. The germline CDR1 and CDR2 sequences are SNHLY and FYNNEI. This CDR3 has 14 amino acids. J gave up 7 bases and V 4 bases, and 5 bases lay outside the gene matches. The CDR3 protein is CASSGQGKGEKLFF. The sequenced part of the CDR3 DNA is TGTGCCAGCAGTGGACAGGGGAAGGGTGAAAAA.

This clone came up many times. With the read ending 3 residues before the CDR3 end, the germline J gene is used to fill in that end. The V call is TRBV20-1, the J call TRBJ1-1, with 9 nucleotides matching TRBD1. Germline V gene sequence: CDR1 DFQATT, CDR2 SNEGSKA (reference sequence). The CDR3 is made up of 15 amino acids. V gave up 6 bases and J gave up 3 bases; unmatched junction bases: 11. The sequenced CDR3 bases are TGCAGTGCCCCGAGGGGGGACAGGGTGGACACTGAA. Translation: CSAPRGDRVDTE. The CDR3, in full, reads CSAPRGDRVDTEAFF.

At least ten counts were recorded for this clone. The DNA ends 3 residues before the CDR3 does, and the rest of the CDR3 is filled in from the germline J gene. The rearrangement uses TRBV2 and TRBJ1-5, with D possibly being TRBD1 (6 bases). The CDR3 loop spans 16 amino acids. V lost 4 bases and J lost 3, with 16 bases in between. CDR1 and CDR2 (germline): SNHLY, FYNNEI. The CDR3 reads CASSGLTDRHNQPQHF. CDR3 bases read: TGTGCCAGCAGTGGCCTGACGGACAGACACAATCAGCCC.

This clone occurred many times. The read ends 3 residues early relative to the CDR3; the germline J gene fills the gap. The rearrangement joins TRBV5-4 to TRBJ1-2; 11 positions agree with TRBD1. V was pared by 4 bases and J by 7 bases, with 6 bases of the junction left unmatched. Germline V gene sequence: CDR1 SGHNT, CDR2 YYREEE (reference sequence). This CDR3 comprises 14 residues. The sequenced CDR3 bases are TGTGCCAGCAGCCCCGGGACAGGGGGATTTGGC. It encodes CASSPGTGGFG. The entire CDR3 protein is CASSPGTGGFGYTF.

In this sample, this clone turned up many times. The CDR3 end is not reached by the read, which stops 3 residues before it; the germline J gene fills it in. The chain has TRBV7-9 and TRBJ1-1, with a possible D match to TRBD1 (6 bases). The CDR3 sequence is 12 residues long. The V gene's germline CDR1 is SEHNR and CDR2 FQNEAQ (reference sequence). CDR3 DNA (partial): TGTGCCAGCAGCTCCACAGGGCGGGCG. Protein product: CASSSTGRA. The CDR3 reads in full as CASSSTGRAAFF. Full variable domain (remainder filled in from reference TRBV7-9 and TRBJ1-1): DTGVSQNPRHKITKRGQNVTFRCDPISEHNRLYWYRQTLGQGPEFLTYFQNEAQLEKSRLLSDRFSAERPKGSFSTLEIQRTEQGDSAMYLCASSSTGRAAFFGQGTRLTVV.

By sample fraction, this clone is medium-sized. The sequence runs out 3 residues before the end of the CDR3; the remainder is reconstructed from the germline J gene. The rearrangement joins TRBV5-1 to TRBJ2-2, with D hard to call. Trimming left V 0 bases short and J 2 bases short, with 8 bases between. The CDR3 extends over 15 amino acids. Germline-derived CDR1 and CDR2 are SGHRS and YFSETQ. CDR3 in amino acids: CASSLAIANTGELFF. The CDR3 bases that were read are TGCGCCAGCAGCTTGGCAATAGCCAACACCGGGGAG.

This clone was observed many times. The CDR3 end is not reached by the read, which stops 3 residues before it; the germline J gene fills it in. The rearrangement uses TRBV20-1 and TRBJ1-2; possibly TRBD1 for D (6 bases). Per germline, CDR1 DFQATT and CDR2 SNEGSKA (reference sequence). The CDR3 consists of 15 residues. CDR3 DNA (partial): TGCAGTGCTAGAGACCAAGCGGGGCGGACAGATACC. It is translated as CSARDQAGRTDT. The whole CDR3 region reads CSARDQAGRTDTYTF.

This clone appeared many times. The read ends 3 residues shy of where the CDR3 ends; the end is completed using the germline J gene. The V and J genes are TRBV5-3 and TRBJ2-5; 8 bases are shared with TRBD2. TRBV5-3 is placed among ORFs of uncertain function. The CDR3 is 18 residues long. With V trimmed by 6 bases and J by 4 bases, 20 bases remained unmatched. CDR3 sequence: CARTGHARSPGGGETQYF. The covered CDR3 bases are TGTGCCAGAACCGGGCATGCCAGAAGCCCCGGGGGGGGAGAGACC.

In this sample, this clone turned up many times. The read terminates 3 residues ahead of where the CDR3 ends, so the germline J gene completes it. V gene TRBV4-1 combines with J gene TRBJ1-4, with TRBD1 matching over 9 bases. Germline-derived CDR1 and CDR2 are MGHRA and YSYEKL. The CDR3 is 15 amino acids. The trim removed 3 bases at V and 7 bases at J, leaving 6 bases unmatched. CDR3 DNA (partial): TGCGCCAGCAGCCAGGCGACAGGGGGAGGTGAAAAA. It specifies CASSQATGGGEK. The whole CDR3 protein is CASSQATGGGEKLFF.

This clone was detected ten times or more. The sequence runs out 3 residues before the end of the CDR3; the remainder is reconstructed from the germline J gene. The chain combines TRBV5-1 with TRBJ2-7, with D perhaps matching TRBD2 (6 bases). V lost 2 bases, J lost 2 bases, and 8 bases lay in between. There are 13 residues in the CDR3. The germline gives CDR1 SGHRS, CDR2 YFSETQ. CDR3 DNA, as far as it was read: TGCGCCAGCAGCTTTAGCGGACCCTACGAG. Protein: CASSFSGPYE. The full CDR3 sequence reads CASSFSGPYEQYF.

The table lists this clone with many counts. The observed sequence ends 3 residues before the CDR3 terminus, with the missing tail filled in from the germline J gene. The V gene is TRBV5-1, the J gene TRBJ2-5; 12 positions match TRBD1. Germline loops: CDR1 SGHRS, CDR2 YFSETQ. J lost 4 bases, V lost 4 bases, and 8 bases had no gene match. The CDR3 has 16 amino acids. CDR3 DNA (partial): TGCGCCAGCAGCCAAAGCGGGACAGGGGGCGGAGAGACC. This codes for CASSQSGTGGGET. The CDR3 in its entirety is CASSQSGTGGGETQYF.

This clone came up many times. The sequence runs out 3 residues before the end of the CDR3; the remainder is reconstructed from the germline J gene. The chain recombines TRBV7-6 with TRBJ2-7; 7 bases are shared with TRBD1. V trimming: 5 bases; J trimming: 0 bases; junction bases outside the gene matches: 4. The CDR3 extends over 14 amino acids. Germline values: CDR1 SGHVS, CDR2 FNYEAQ. The sequenced CDR3 bases are TGTGCCAGCAGCCCCCGACAGGGCTCCTACGAG. Residues: CASSPRQGSYE. The full CDR3 sequence reads CASSPRQGSYEQYF.

Worth noting for this clone: The read finishes 3 residues shy of the CDR3 end, and the germline J gene is used to complete it. J is TRBJ1-2 and V is TRBV7-2; D might be TRBD1 (5 bases). The length of the CDR3 is 14 residues. Germline CDR1 reads SGHTA; CDR2 reads FQGNSA. This CDR3 is CASSAMGGSYDYTF. CDR3 DNA, as far as it was read: TGTGCCAGCAGCGCAATGGGGGGGTCCTACGAC.

In this sample, this clone turned up many times. The read falls 3 residues short of the CDR3 end, and the missing part is taken from the germline J gene. V is TRBV6-2 or TRBV6-3 and J is TRBJ2-2; TRBD1 matches at 8 bases. CDR1 is MNHEY, CDR2 SVGEGT, per germline. This CDR3 spans 15 amino acids. CDR3 amino acids: CASSRDRFGNSPLFF. The sequenced CDR3 bases are TGTGCCAGCAGCCGGGACAGGTTCGGGAATTCACCG.

This clone was recorded many times. The read is 3 residues too short to cover the CDR3 end, so that end is filled in from the germline J gene. V is TRBV7-9 and J is TRBJ2-3; no firm D call. The CDR3 is made up of 14 amino acids. In germline, CDR1 is SEHNR, CDR2 FQNEAQ (reference sequence). V was trimmed by 8 bases and J by 6 bases, leaving 18 bases between them. The part of the CDR3 DNA that was read is TGTGCCAGCTCCCCTTTGGCCAACCCCGATACG. This sequence encodes CASSPLANPDT. The CDR3 reads in full as CASSPLANPDTQYF. Looking up the rest from reference TRBV7-9 and TRBJ2-3 gives the full variable domain: DTGVSQNPRHKITKRGQNVTFRCDPISEHNRLYWYRQTLGQGPEFLTYFQNEAQLEKSRLLSDRFSAERPKGSFSTLEIQRTEQGDSAMYLCASSPLANPDTQYFGPGTRLTVL.

For this clone: The read halts 3 residues ahead of the CDR3 end, with the missing end drawn from the germline J gene. This chain connects TRBV2 to TRBJ1-2; 7 bases align to TRBD1. This CDR3 contains 17 residues. Germline loops: CDR1 SNHLY, CDR2 FYNNEI. Partial CDR3 DNA: TGTGCCAGCAGTGAAACTCTCTGGGACAGTGAACAAAACATC. Protein product: CASSETLWDSEQNI. The full CDR3 protein is CASSETLWDSEQNIYTF.

There are a few counts of this clone. The read gets to within 3 residues of the CDR3 end, and the germline J gene fills in the rest. The chain carries TRBV7-2 and TRBJ2-4; 7 positions agree with TRBD2. There are 14 residues in the CDR3. Germline CDR1 reads SGHTA; CDR2 reads FQGNSA. CDR3 DNA (partial): TGTGCCAGCAGCTTATCAGGGACTAACTATGGT. Amino acid sequence: CASSLSGTNYG. The CDR3, in full, reads CASSLSGTNYGQYF.

This clone was seen a handful of times. The DNA ends 3 residues before the CDR3 does, and the rest of the CDR3 is filled in from the germline J gene. The chain employs TRBV20-1 and TRBJ2-3, with TRBD2 matching over 10 bases. The CDR3 has 17 residues. Germline CDR1 reads DFQATT; CDR2 reads SNEGSKA (reference sequence). The CDR3 bases that were read are TGCAGTGCTAGTAACCTAGCGGGGGTACCAGGGGGGGAGACG. Its protein product is CSASNLAGVPGGET. The CDR3 in its entirety is CSASNLAGVPGGETQYF.

This clone was seen ten or more times. The CDR3 goes on 3 residues after the read ends, and that part is filled in from the germline J gene. This rearrangement joins TRBV14 to TRBJ2-3; 10 bases are a match to TRBD2. Germline assignment: CDR1 SGHDN and CDR2 FVKESK. This CDR3 has 14 amino acids. After removal of 4 bases from V and 3 bases from J, the junction contained 1 base not matched to a gene. The CDR3 here is CASSLGLATDTQYF. The DNA read from the CDR3 is TGTGCCAGCAGCCTGGGACTAGCGACAGATACG.

This clone has at least ten counts. The read comes to an end 3 residues before the CDR3 does, leaving the germline J gene to fill in the end. The rearrangement joins TRBV5-1 to TRBJ1-6, with D possibly being TRBD1 (5 bases). Germline V gene sequence: CDR1 SGHRS, CDR2 YFSETQ. Trimming cost V 4 bases and J 10 bases, with 12 bases left between them. This CDR3 is 13 amino acids long. The CDR3: CASSEQGGSPLHF. Partial CDR3 DNA: TGCGCCAGCAGCGAGCAGGGCGGCTCACCC.

About this clone: This sequence may be a read error, since a much larger clone differs from it by one base. The CDR3 end is not reached by the read, which stops 3 residues before it; the germline J gene fills it in. Other DNA sequences from this sample encode an identical CDR3 as well. The chain links TRBV5-1 to TRBJ1-2; possible D gene TRBD1, 5 bases. Germline V gene sequence: CDR1 SGHRS, CDR2 YFSETQ. This CDR3 comprises 16 residues. The CDR3 reads CASSLPPYAGRDGYTF. CDR3 DNA, as far as it was read: TGCGCCAGCAGCTTGCCCCCATACGCGGGGCGTGATGGT.

This clone was counted ten times or more. The CDR3 end lies 3 residues beyond the end of the read and is filled in from the germline J gene. V and J are TRBV5-1 and TRBJ2-1, with a tentative D call TRBD1 (5 bases). The CDR3 contains 14 residues. CDR1 and CDR2 (germline): SGHRS, YFSETQ. V lost 3 bases and J lost 6, with 13 bases in between. The part of the CDR3 DNA that was read is TGCGCCAGCAGCTCTGGGGCCAAACCCAATGAG. Translating gives CASSSGAKPNE. The complete CDR3 sequence is CASSSGAKPNEQFF.